Listed below are T cell receptor beta chains from one sample, sequenced in a study of naive and memory T cell subsets. TCRdb called the UMI-ligation and nested PCR reads again in MiXCR, with one record for every CDR3 protein. The sample carries 32,000 or so distinct CDR3 sequences, about an eighth recorded once. Material for sequencing was effector memory CD4+ T cells from blood. All receptors derive from a human donor in good health. CDR3s include the opening cysteine and the closing phenylalanine or tryptophan. The D gene is left open where the match is weak. Clone size, where shown, is once, few, many, or a class for clones that have expanded.

j_call | d_call | clone_size | v_call | cdr3_nt | cdr3_aa
TRBJ1-1 | NA | many | TRBV30 | TGTGCCTGGTTGACCCAGGGGAAAGCTTTCTTT | CAWLTQGKAFF
TRBJ2-1 | NA | NA | TRBV5-1 | TGCGCCAGCAGCTTGTTGCACGGCGACAATGAGCAGTTCTTC | CASSLLHGDNEQFF
TRBJ2-2 | TRBD1 | many | TRBV5-1 | TGCGCCAGCAGCTCGGGACAGGGAGGCACCGGGGAGCTGTTTTTT | CASSSGQGGTGELFF
TRBJ2-7 | NA | many | TRBV6-5 | TGTGCCAGCAGTTTCAGCGAGCGCGGGGCCGAGCAGTACTTC | CASSFSERGAEQYF
TRBJ1-5 | NA | medium-sized | TRBV25-1 | TGTGCCAGCAGTTCAGGGACTCAGCCCCAGCATTTT | CASSSGTQPQHF
TRBJ2-7 | NA | few | TRBV6-1 | TGTGCCAGCAGTGAAGAACTAACAGGGCCCTCCTACGAGCAGTACTTC | CASSEELTGPSYEQYF
TRBJ1-2 | TRBD1 | few | TRBV29-1 | TGCAGCGTAGGACAGGGGGATTTTGGCTACACCTTC | CSVGQGDFGYTF
TRBJ2-2 | TRBD2 | many | TRBV18 | TGTGCCAGCTCACCAGAACTAGCGAGGTACACCGGGGAGCTGTTTTTT | CASSPELARYTGELFF
TRBJ2-7 | TRBD2 | few | TRBV7-2 | TGTGCCAGCAGCTTAGGACTAGCGGGAGCACGGGGGTTAGAGCAGTACTTC | CASSLGLAGARGLEQYF
TRBJ1-4 | NA | few | TRBV6-5 | TGTGCCAGCAGTTACGCGATCGAAGGTGTAAAACTGTTTTTT | CASSYAIEGVKLFF
TRBJ1-2 | NA | few | TRBV28 | TGTGCCAGCAGTTTAGAGGGGCCTAACTATGGCTACACCTTC | CASSLEGPNYGYTF
TRBJ2-2 | NA | NA | TRBV6-2/TRBV6-3 | TGTGCCAGCCGAGGACAGAAGAACACCGGGGAGCTGTTTTTT | CASRGQKNTGELFF
TRBJ2-1 | NA | NA | TRBV27 | TGTGCCAGCAGTTTTCCCGGGACTCGAGGTACCTACAATGAGCAGTTCTTC | CASSFPGTRGTYNEQFF